This T cell receptor (beta chain) comes out of a study of blood T cell repertoires in COVID-19. Study context: Nucleic acid was either cDNA or gDNA, and it came from T cells, B-cell-depleted T cells, or PBMCs.

TCRdb's copy holds only in-frame clones and misses some; the assay was immunoSEQ multiplex PCR. This table holds about 180,000 clones, about three quarters found once. V lost 3 bases, J lost 4 bases, and 12 bases lay in between. Germline CDR1 is MNHEY and CDR2 is SMNVEV (reference sequence). CDR3 length equals 14 residues. The sample consisted of peripheral blood. The rearrangement joins TRBV27 to TRBJ1-1; D is perhaps TRBD1 (6 bases). The TCR was taken from a woman older than 75 with COVID-19, enrolled during active disease. CDR3 residues: CASSFGGGATEAFF. The CDR3 DNA follows: TGTGCCAGCAGTTTTGGGGGGGGCGCCACTGAAGCTTTCTTT.